A selection of T cell receptor beta chains follows, all from one sample in a study of blood T cell repertoires in COVID-19. The table came from immunoSEQ multiplex PCR; TCRdb's copy has only in-frame clones and leaves some out. The data contain about 280,000 clones, about 91% of them singletons. The sample was PBMCs or T cells enriched from blood (not recorded which). The source of these receptors is a man aged 40-49 years who had been exposed to COVID-19. CDR3s leave out the opening cysteine and the closing phenylalanine or tryptophan. The order of the fields is J gene, V gene, CDR3 protein.

J gene: TRBJ2-3
V gene: TRBV30
CDR3 protein: AWSKGLAGLDTQY

J gene: TRBJ1-2
V gene: TRBV28
CDR3 protein: ASSSTGTASNYGYT

J gene: TRBJ2-7
V gene: TRBV11-2
CDR3 protein: ASSLSGLAPYEQY

J gene: TRBJ2-3
V gene: TRBV7-2
CDR3 protein: ASSSFRGTDTQY

J gene: TRBJ1-1
V gene: TRBV11-2
CDR3 protein: ASSLDIGRSTEAF

J gene: TRBJ2-5
V gene: TRBV5-1
CDR3 protein: ASSRGGQETQY

J gene: TRBJ2-2
V gene: TRBV7-8
CDR3 protein: ASSPSSGRAYTGELF

J gene: TRBJ1-6
V gene: TRBV28
CDR3 protein: ASKNYNSPLH

J gene: TRBJ1-5
V gene: TRBV25-1
CDR3 protein: ASSETGGENQPQH

J gene: TRBJ2-3
V gene: TRBV7-3
CDR3 protein: ASSFGLATDTQY

J gene: TRBJ2-7
V gene: TRBV3-1/TRBV3-2
CDR3 protein: ASSQAFGLAGYEQY

J gene: TRBJ2-7
V gene: TRBV6-5
CDR3 protein: ASSFDRGFHEQY

J gene: TRBJ2-1
V gene: TRBV27
CDR3 protein: ASSLGPGGGEQF

J gene: TRBJ1-1
V gene: TRBV11-2
CDR3 protein: ASSSMRDTEAF

J gene: TRBJ2-3
V gene: TRBV27
CDR3 protein: ASSLTPGGTDTQY

J gene: TRBJ2-5
V gene: TRBV4-3
CDR3 protein: ASSQDRGWETQY

J gene: TRBJ2-7
V gene: TRBV6-5
CDR3 protein: ASSYTGGAVYEQY

J gene: TRBJ2-3
V gene: TRBV28
CDR3 protein: ASSRTGENTDTQY

J gene: TRBJ1-2
V gene: TRBV28
CDR3 protein: ASSTAGVDGYT

J gene: TRBJ1-4
V gene: TRBV15
CDR3 protein: ATSRVTGGNEKLF

J gene: TRBJ2-7
V gene: TRBV7-2
CDR3 protein: ASSAHLGTSVGYEQY

J gene: TRBJ2-1
V gene: TRBV28
CDR3 protein: ASSSLRGSPYNEQF

J gene: TRBJ1-1
V gene: TRBV2
CDR3 protein: ASSAGQGAFSDTEAF

J gene: TRBJ2-3
V gene: TRBV28
CDR3 protein: ASSFIGRIGRAESSTDTQY

J gene: TRBJ2-3
V gene: TRBV7-8
CDR3 protein: ASSSYGGKTDTQY

J gene: TRBJ2-2
V gene: TRBV4-1
CDR3 protein: ASSQGGTGGTGELF

J gene: TRBJ2-1
V gene: TRBV27
CDR3 protein: ASSFGLSYNEQF

J gene: TRBJ2-1
V gene: TRBV18
CDR3 protein: ASSQTETGGLSSSYNEQF

J gene: TRBJ2-2
V gene: TRBV7-6
CDR3 protein: ASSWALGELF

J gene: TRBJ2-7
V gene: TRBV7-9
CDR3 protein: ASSSPVGQGNIYEQY

J gene: TRBJ1-6
V gene: TRBV6-5
CDR3 protein: ASTGSRFSPLH

J gene: TRBJ2-7
V gene: TRBV4-1
CDR3 protein: ASSQYLAGGPREQY

J gene: TRBJ1-1
V gene: TRBV7-3
CDR3 protein: ASSLGALNTEAF

J gene: TRBJ2-3
V gene: TRBV6-4
CDR3 protein: ASSGTSGTDTQY

J gene: TRBJ2-3
V gene: TRBV27
CDR3 protein: ASKAGRVGWADTQY

J gene: TRBJ2-1
V gene: TRBV19
CDR3 protein: ASSILHSSYNEQF

J gene: TRBJ1-2
V gene: TRBV6-5
CDR3 protein: ASTLHRGEGYT